The 20 T cell receptor beta chains given below trace back to one sample, sequenced in a study of patients and donors after allogeneic stem cell transplantation (dated by TCRdb to 2018 to 2021). The protocol used for the library was RT-PCR. This sample was sequenced with a NextSeq 550. The public reads were reanalyzed by TCRdb: fastp trimming at Q25, MiXCR alignment, in-frame beta chains only. Rows with a matching CDR3 protein are joined into one entry that keeps the most common DNA and genes. The sample profile shows roughly 940,000 distinct CDR3 sequences; roughly 17% of them were found once. Of the sample, 5% to 6.5% falls within the top ten clones. Sequenced input: blood, either unsorted or a sorted T cell fraction (not recorded which). The source of these receptors is a human donor who was either an allogeneic HSCT recipient or a stem cell or donor lymphocyte infusion donor (not recorded which). It is not recorded whose cells these are; they may come from a transplant donor.

This rearrangement joins TRBV10-3 to TRBJ1-1; D not resolved. CDR3 length: 12 amino acids. Germline lookup yields CDR1 ENHRY and CDR2 SYGVKD. Trimming shortened V by 10 bases and J by 4 bases, and 13 bases separated the two germline ends. The DNA for the CDR3 is TGTGCCACCAGGACTCAAACCACTGAAGCTTTCTTT. Protein product: CATRTQTTEAFF.

This clonotype was counted between two and nine times. V gene TRBV20-1 combines with J gene TRBJ1-4; D perhaps matches TRBD1 (6 bases). Germline V CDR1 and CDR2: DFQATT, SNEGSKA (reference sequence). V lost 6 bases and J lost 7, with 18 bases in between. This CDR3 comprises 14 residues. CDR3 region: CSAQPPGGREKLFF. In DNA form, the CDR3 reads TGCAGTGCCCAGCCCCCGGGGGGCCGTGAAAAACTGTTTTTT.

This clonotype was seen more than once but under ten times. The V gene is TRBV5-1, the J gene TRBJ2-1; 8 bases line up with TRBD2. Per the germline V gene, CDR1 is SGHRS and CDR2 is YFSETQ. This CDR3 contains 17 residues. J lost 3 bases, V lost 0 bases, and 8 bases had no gene match. CDR3 in DNA: TGCGCCAGCAGCTTGGGTGGCGGGAGGACCCACTACAATGAGCAGTTCTTC. This translates into CASSLGGGRTHYNEQFF.

This sequence joins TRBV7-3 and TRBJ1-2; TRBD1 aligns across 7 bases. After removal of 5 bases from V and 1 base from J, the junction contained 7 bases not matched to a gene. The CDR3 loop spans 15 amino acids. The germline CDR1 and CDR2 sequences are SGHTA and FQGTGA. CDR3 sequence reads: CASSPIRDSNYGYTF. The CDR3 coding sequence is TGTGCCAGCAGCCCCATCCGGGACAGTAACTATGGCTACACCTTC.

The chain links TRBV20-1 to TRBJ2-1; tentatively, D is TRBD1 (6 bases). Trimming removed 6 bases from V and 9 bases from J, with 12 bases in between. Germline lookup yields CDR1 DFQATT and CDR2 SNEGSKA (reference sequence). The CDR3 is 11 amino acids. The CDR3: CSARGQFEQFF. In DNA, the CDR3 is TGCAGTGCCCGCGGACAGTTTGAGCAGTTCTTC.

The V call is TRBV15, the J call TRBJ2-1; D might be TRBD1 or TRBD2, each matching 5 bases. V was trimmed by 7 bases and J by 5 bases, leaving 15 bases between them. Germline CDR1 is LNHNV and CDR2 is YYDKDF (reference sequence). The CDR3 contains 14 residues. The CDR3 here is CATTTILGDNEQFF. The CDR3 DNA follows: TGTGCCACCACTACGATACTGGGGGACAATGAGCAGTTCTTC.

This clonotype was counted only a few times. The rearrangement links TRBV5-6 to TRBJ2-7, with 9 nucleotides matching TRBD1. Germline V CDR1 and CDR2: SGHDT, YYEEEE. Germline trimming cut 4 bases from V and 1 base from J; bases unmatched to any gene: 9. This CDR3 is 16 amino acids long. CDR3 loop: CASSETGTGMSYEQYF. The DNA for the CDR3 is TGTGCCAGCAGCGAAACCGGGACAGGGATGTCCTACGAGCAGTACTTC.

The gene calls are TRBV7-3 and TRBJ1-6; the D is unclear. There are 14 residues in the CDR3. Trimming took 3 bases from V and 8 from J, leaving 11 bases between them. Germline V gives CDR1 SGHTA, CDR2 FQGTGA. As DNA, the CDR3 is TGTGCCAGCAGCTTGGGTTTGGGAGATTCACCCCTCCACTTT. It codes for CASSLGLGDSPLHF. Full variable domain (missing parts from reference TRBV7-3 and TRBJ1-6): GAGVSQTPSNKVTEKGKYVELRCDPISGHTALYWYRQSLGQGPEFLIYFQGTGAADDSGLPNDRFFAVRPEGSVSTLKIQRTERGDSAVYLCASSLGLGDSPLHFGNGTRLTVT.

The genes are TRBV5-1 and TRBJ1-5; possible D gene TRBD1, 5 bases. The CDR3 totals 14 residues. With 1 base removed from V and 7 bases from J, the gap between germline ends came to 12 bases. Looked up from germline, CDR1 is SGHRS and CDR2 is YFSETQ. CDR3 nucleotides: TGCGCCAGCAGCTTGTCTGGGGGTCCCCAGCCCCAGCATTTT. Its translation is CASSLSGGPQPQHF.

The V and J genes are TRBV2 and TRBJ2-2, with 7 bases that match TRBD1. The germline V gene encodes CDR1 SNHLY and CDR2 FYNNEI. V was clipped by 2 bases and J by 1 base; unmatched bases: 1. The CDR3 consists of 15 residues. Here the CDR3 reads CASSERQGNTGELFF. The CDR3 nucleotides read TGTGCCAGCAGTGAAAGACAGGGGAACACCGGGGAGCTGTTTTTT.

This clonotype was observed at least ten times. The chain combines TRBV12-3 or TRBV12-4 with TRBJ2-3; D call uncertain. Trimming stripped 5 bases from V and 3 bases from J, with 15 bases between. This CDR3 spans 15 amino acids. The DNA of the CDR3 is TGTGCCAGCAGTCCCCAGACCGGCCTAACAGATACGCAGTATTTT. This sequence encodes CASSPQTGLTDTQYF.

In this sample, this clonotype turned up many times. The rearrangement joins TRBV12-3 or TRBV12-4 to TRBJ2-7; 7 bases map to TRBD2. CDR3 length equals 14 residues. V trimming: 5 bases; J trimming: 3 bases; junction bases outside the gene matches: 7. CDR3 region: CASSPGRRVYEQYF. The CDR3 DNA is TGTGCCAGCAGTCCCGGGAGGCGAGTCTACGAGCAGTACTTC.

This clonotype has at least ten counts. The genes are TRBV12-3 or TRBV12-4 and TRBJ1-1, with D unresolved. CDR3 length: 13 residues. The germline V and J ends were trimmed by 7 bases and 5 bases, with 14 bases remaining between them. The CDR3 sequence: CASTQRSSTEAFF. The CDR3 DNA follows: TGTGCCAGCACCCAACGGTCCTCTACTGAAGCTTTCTTT.

The rearrangement joins TRBV7-9 to TRBJ1-3, with D uncertain. Trimming took 4 bases from V and 1 from J, leaving 8 bases between them. This CDR3 has 14 amino acids. CDR1 SEHNR and CDR2 FQNEAQ come from the germline V gene (reference sequence). In nucleotides, the CDR3 is TGTGCCAGCAGCTCGATGGGGTCTGGAAACACCATATATTTT. Translation gives CASSSMGSGNTIYF.

This clonotype was counted between two and nine times. The chain has TRBV29-1 and TRBJ2-1, with 15 positions matching TRBD2. The CDR3 extends over 15 amino acids. CDR1 and CDR2 (germline): SQVTM, ANQGSEA. V trimming: 6 bases; J trimming: 10 bases; junction bases outside the gene matches: 10. CDR3 in DNA: TGCAGCGTGGGGTGGACTAGCGGGAGGGCCGGGGAGCAGTTCTTC. This encodes CSVGWTSGRAGEQFF.

This clonotype showed up just a few times. The rearrangement uses TRBV29-1 and TRBJ2-7, with D possibly called TRBD1 or TRBD2 (5 bases each). The CDR3 contains 17 residues. Germline V CDR1 and CDR2: SQVTM, ANQGSEA. The V gene lost 6 bases and the J gene lost 0 bases, with 24 bases spanning the gap. CDR3 sequence: CSVEPGTPVASSYEQYF. DNA for the CDR3: TGCAGCGTCGAACCCGGGACCCCAGTAGCGAGCTCCTACGAGCAGTACTTC.

This clonotype was seen more than once but under ten times. This chain joins TRBV30 and TRBJ2-6; D call uncertain. V was clipped by 1 base and J by 0 bases, with 4 bases between them. The germline gives CDR1 GTSNPN, CDR2 SVGIG (reference sequence). The CDR3 is made up of 14 amino acids. CDR3 in DNA: TGTGCCTGGAGTGAAGGCTCTGGGGCCAACGTCCTGACTTTC. Its translation is CAWSEGSGANVLTF. The full variable domain, with the rest looked up from reference TRBV30 and TRBJ2-6, is SQTIHQWPATLVQPVGSPLSLECTVEGTSNPNLYWYRQAAGRGLQLLFYSVGIGQISSEVPQNLSASRPQDRQFILSSKKLLLSDSGFYLCAWSEGSGANVLTFGAGSRLTVL.

This clonotype was picked up a small number of times. V is TRBV12-3 or TRBV12-4 and J is TRBJ2-7, with 7 bases lining up with TRBD1. Trimming cost V 8 bases and J 3 bases; bases outside gene matches: 10. The length of the CDR3 is 14 residues. As DNA, the CDR3 is TGTGCCAGCTCCAACTCAGGGGGTTACTACGAGCAGTACTTC. Residues: CASSNSGGYYEQYF.

This rearrangement joins TRBV14 to TRBJ2-7; D is uncertain. V was pared by 2 bases and J by 4 bases, with 9 bases between. Germline CDR1 SGHDN, CDR2 FVKESK. The CDR3 is made up of 13 amino acids. CDR3 DNA sequence: TGTGCCAGCAGCCAAATCATGGGTTACGAGCAGTACTTC. The encoded protein is CASSQIMGYEQYF.

This clonotype occurred a few times. The chain is built from TRBV4-2 and TRBJ2-2, with 10 bases matching TRBD2. V lost 2 bases and J lost 0; bases outside the gene matches: 0. CDR3 length equals 16 residues. Germline V gene lookup returns CDR1 LGHNA and CDR2 YNFKEQ. CDR3 residues: CASSQTSGANTGELFF. CDR3 coding DNA: TGTGCCAGCAGCCAAACTAGCGGGGCGAACACCGGGGAGCTGTTTTTT.